The text below deals with one TCR beta chain. Its antigen remains unknown. The sample is drawn from a study of siplizumab effects on memory and regulatory T cells. Broader study findings: Mapping to unstimulated subsets was achieved for only a minor fraction of alloreactive clones. Siplizumab gave mappable alloreactive CD4+ clones an average Treg-derived fraction of less than 75%, against approximately 29% in controls.

Sequenced by immunoSEQ multiplex PCR; TCRdb stores in-frame clones only, minus some. The sample holds tens of thousands of clones, approximately 95% seen once. CDR1 and CDR2 from the germline V gene are LGHNT and FRNRAP. After removal of 5 bases from V and 6 bases from J, the junction contained 6 bases not matched to a gene. This CDR3 contains 14 residues. Sequencing input: CD8+ T cells sorted from blood. The chain has TRBV12-5 and TRBJ2-2; 7 nucleotides line up with TRBD1. The sequence was obtained from a human donor in good health. CDR3: CASGPLGQAGELFF. CDR3 sequence (DNA): TGTGCTAGTGGTCCGCTAGGACAGGCCGGGGAGCTGTTTTTT.